Listed below are T cell receptor beta chains from one sample, sequenced in a study of CD8+CD57+ T cells in acquired aplastic anemia. Using its own MiXCR run on the reads, TCRdb lists one record per CDR3 protein. The data hold 250,000 to 350,000 distinct CDR3 sequences, with roughly 59% observed a single time. The sample taken for sequencing was sorted CD4+, CD8+, or CD8+CD57+ T cells (not recorded which) from PBMCs. The receptors come from a human donor with aplastic anemia. Each CDR3 is given with its conserved first and last residue. Each record gives: CDR3 DNA, CDR3 protein, J gene, clone size, V gene, D gene. D genes are given only for firm matches. Rows may omit the clone size; those that give it use once, few, many or a size class.

TGCAGTGCTAGGAGGGACAGGGGTTTTGGCTACACCTTC,CSARRDRGFGYTF,TRBJ1-2,NA,TRBV20-1,TRBD1
TGTGCCACCAGTGATTCCCCAGACACAGATACGCAGTATTTT,CATSDSPDTDTQYF,TRBJ2-3,few,TRBV24-1,NA
TGCAGTGCTGTAGGGAGCTCCTACGAGCAGTACTTC,CSAVGSSYEQYF,TRBJ2-7,many,TRBV20-1,NA
TGTGCCAGCAGCTTAGATATGGCCAGGGTTTGGACTGAAGCTTTCTTT,CASSLDMARVWTEAFF,TRBJ1-1,many,TRBV11-2,NA
TGTGCCACCAGTGACTCGGACTCCTGGGATGATGAGCAGTTCTTC,CATSDSDSWDDEQFF,TRBJ2-1,NA,TRBV24-1,NA
TGTGCCAGCAGCTTAAGCAGCAGCAATCAGCCCCAGCATTTT,CASSLSSSNQPQHF,TRBJ1-5,few,TRBV7-3,NA
TGTGCCAGCAGCACAGGGGGCGAGGGCACAGATACGCAGTATTTT,CASSTGGEGTDTQYF,TRBJ2-3,NA,TRBV7-9,TRBD1
TGTGCTAGTGGTTTGGGACAGGGGCACTACGAGCAGTACTTC,CASGLGQGHYEQYF,TRBJ2-7,NA,TRBV12-5,TRBD1
TGTGCCAGCAGTGAACTGGCTAGACACACCGGGGAGCTGTTTTTT,CASSELARHTGELFF,TRBJ2-2,many,TRBV6-1,NA
TGTGCCAGCAGCTCCGGTCGGGGGGGGCTCACTGAAGCTTTCTTT,CASSSGRGGLTEAFF,TRBJ1-1,many,TRBV7-9,NA
TGTGCCAGCAGGTTAGCGGGAAGCCACGAGCAGTACTTC,CASRLAGSHEQYF,TRBJ2-7,many,TRBV6-5,TRBD2
TGTGCCATCGGGGCTAGCGGGGTAGACAATGAGCAGTTCTTC,CAIGASGVDNEQFF,TRBJ2-1,once,TRBV10-3,TRBD2
TGTGCCAGCAGCTTAGGGGCGGGAGCTGCACGGGGCTCCGGCGAGCAGTACTTC,CASSLGAGAARGSGEQYF,TRBJ2-7,NA,TRBV7-2,TRBD2
TGTGCCAGCAGTGCCGGGACAGTTACGCAGTATTTT,CASSAGTVTQYF,TRBJ2-3,NA,TRBV12-3/TRBV12-4,TRBD1
TGTGCCAGCAGCGTAGTGGGGGGGGATTACAATGAGCAGTTCTTC,CASSVVGGDYNEQFF,TRBJ2-1,NA,TRBV9,TRBD2
TGTGCCAGTAGTATAGTTGGGGGAGCCTACGAGCAGTACTTC,CASSIVGGAYEQYF,TRBJ2-7,NA,TRBV19,NA
TGTGCCAGCAGCGTATTGGCAGGGACCTACGAGCAGTACTTC,CASSVLAGTYEQYF,TRBJ2-7,once,TRBV9,NA
TGTGCCAGCAGCGCATTGACTGATAGAGGCTATGGCTACACCTTC,CASSALTDRGYGYTF,TRBJ1-2,NA,TRBV7-2,NA
TGTGACAGCAGTGCAGGGTCTGAGCAGTACTTC,CDSSAGSEQYF,TRBJ2-7,NA,TRBV7-9,NA
TGTGCCAGCAGCCCCCGGGGGGCTCACACTGAAGCTTTCTTT,CASSPRGAHTEAFF,TRBJ1-1,many,TRBV11-2,NA
TGTGCCAGCGGCTTGGTGAGCCTGGGCACAGATACGCAGTATTTT,CASGLVSLGTDTQYF,TRBJ2-3,NA,TRBV7-9,NA
TGTGCCAGCAGGCCTCGAGCCAGGACAGAGGAGCTGTTTTTT,CASRPRARTEELFF,TRBJ2-2,few,TRBV7-9,NA
TGTGCCAGCAGCCCTGCAGGACTAGCCTACGAGCAGTACTTC,CASSPAGLAYEQYF,TRBJ2-7,many,TRBV5-6,TRBD2
TGCGCCAGCAGCCAAGGCAGACACACCGGGGAGCTGTTTTTT,CASSQGRHTGELFF,TRBJ2-2,NA,TRBV5-1,NA